Listed here is a single T cell receptor beta chain. The method was immunoSEQ multiplex PCR; TCRdb's version includes in-frame clones alone and lacks a portion of them. The table includes 200,000 to 300,000 clones, around 85% detected once. This sample was included in a study of blood T cell repertoires in COVID-19. Study at large: Both acute and convalescent COVID-19 samples were obtained from the United States, Italy and Spain.

The CDR3 length is 15 residues. Germline CDR1 is SGHTS and CDR2 is YDEGEE. The V and J ends lost 2 bases and 4 bases, in that order; junction bases with no gene match: 6. The specimen was PBMCs or T cells enriched from blood (not recorded which). The genes are TRBV5-8 and TRBJ2-3, with TRBD2 matching over 8 bases. The source is a woman aged 40 to 50 with acute COVID-19. CDR3 sequence reads: CASSFGRGRADTQYF. CDR3 DNA sequence: TGTGCCAGCAGCTTCGGGAGGGGTAGGGCAGATACGCAGTATTTT.